Listed here are 8 T cell receptor beta chains from one sample, sequenced in a study of graft-versus-host responses after intestinal transplantation. TCRdb's copy holds only in-frame clones and misses some; the assay was immunoSEQ multiplex PCR. This sample has 30,000 to 40,000 clones; around four fifths occur once, and the top ten carry approximately 3.7%. Specimen: PBMCs, collected 1,000 to 1,300 days after transplant. Every receptor here comes from a human patient who received an intestinal transplant, so some T cells may come from the graft donor.

The V and J genes are TRBV5-4 and TRBJ2-7; D is unclear. The length of the CDR3 is 13 residues. Trimming left V 3 bases short and J 0 bases short, with 7 bases between. The V gene's germline CDR1 is SGHNT and CDR2 YYREEE (reference sequence). CDR3 nucleotide sequence: TGTGCCAGCAGCTCGGCCCTCTCCTACGAGCAGTACTTC. This gives the protein CASSSALSYEQYF. Drawing the rest from reference TRBV5-4 and TRBJ2-7, the complete variable domain is ETGVTQSPTHLIKTRGQQVTLRCSSQSGHNTVSWYQQALGQGPQFIFQYYREEENGRGNFPPRFSGLQFPNYSSELNVNALELDDSALYLCASSSALSYEQYFGPGTRLTVT.

This sequence joins TRBV7-2 and TRBJ2-1; 10 bases agree with TRBD2. The CDR3 covers 16 residues. Per the germline V gene, CDR1 is SGHTA and CDR2 is FQGNSA. The ends lost 5 bases at V and 3 bases at J; junction bases unmatched: 7. CDR3 bases: TGTGCCAGCAGCCGCCGACTAGCGGGCTTCTACAATGAGCAGTTCTTC. Translation gives CASSRRLAGFYNEQFF.

V is TRBV5-4 and J is TRBJ1-2; D is undetermined. This CDR3 spans 12 amino acids. Germline values: CDR1 SGHNT, CDR2 YYREEE (reference sequence). V lost 4 bases, J lost 14 bases, and 18 bases lay in between. The DNA for the CDR3 is TGTGCCAGCAGCCATGGACGCCTGGCTAAGACCTTC. It is translated as CASSHGRLAKTF.

The rearrangement links TRBV6-6 to TRBJ2-2; 12 bases agree with TRBD1. V lost 4 bases, J lost 5 bases, and 2 bases stayed unmatched. Looked up from germline, CDR1 is MNHNY and CDR2 is SVGAGI (reference sequence). CDR3 length equals 15 residues. CDR3 region: CASSSGQGATGELFF. The CDR3 nucleotides are TGTGCCAGCAGTTCGGGACAGGGGGCGACCGGGGAGCTGTTTTTT.

The chain has TRBV29-1 and TRBJ2-4; 7 nucleotides line up with TRBD1. Trimming removed 2 bases from V and 7 bases from J; junction bases left unmatched: 8. Germline values: CDR1 SQVTM, CDR2 ANQGSEA. This CDR3 comprises 14 residues. The CDR3 bases are TGCAGCGTTGAAAGGGGGCAGGGGGACAACATTCAGTACTTC. Its translation: CSVERGQGDNIQYF. The complete variable domain, with remaining parts taken from reference TRBV29-1 and TRBJ2-4, reads SAVISQKPSRDICQRGTSLTIQCQVDSQVTMMFWYRQQPGQSLTLIATANQGSEATYESGFVIDKFPISRPNLTFSTLTVSNMSPEDSSIYLCSVERGQGDNIQYFGAGTRLSVL.

This clone was recorded a few times. The chain links TRBV4-1 to TRBJ1-1, with D maybe TRBD1 (5 bases). Per germline, CDR1 MGHRA and CDR2 YSYEKL. This CDR3 is built from 15 residues. Trimming shortened V by 3 bases and J by 3 bases, and 14 bases separated the two germline ends. The CDR3 sequence is CASSQEALGDTEAFF. CDR3 coding DNA: TGCGCCAGCAGCCAGGAGGCCTTAGGGGACACTGAAGCTTTCTTT.

This chain joins TRBV2 and TRBJ1-2, with 7 nucleotides matching TRBD1. Germline assignment: CDR1 SNHLY and CDR2 FYNNEI. The CDR3 spans 12 residues. Unmatched junction bases numbered 3, after V lost 7 bases and J lost 4 bases. CDR3 amino acids: CASIDRAYGYTF. The CDR3 DNA follows: TGTGCCAGCATAGACAGGGCCTATGGCTACACCTTC. Looking up the rest from reference TRBV2 and TRBJ1-2 gives the full variable domain: EPEVTQTPSHQVTQMGQEVILRCVPISNHLYFYWYRQILGQKVEFLVSFYNNEISEKSEIFDDQFSVERPDGSNFTLKIRSTKLEDSAMYFCASIDRAYGYTFGSGTRLTVV.

The table lists this clone with a count of one. The V call is TRBV28, the J call TRBJ1-1, with TRBD1 matching 12 bases. The V and J ends lost 0 bases and 4 bases, in that order; junction bases with no gene match: 3. The CDR3 is 16 amino acids. The germline CDR1 and CDR2 sequences are MDHEN and SYDVKM. The CDR3 bases are TGTGCCAGCAGTTTATGGTTGGGACAGGGGGCCACTGAAGCTTTCTTT. Protein sequence: CASSLWLGQGATEAFF.